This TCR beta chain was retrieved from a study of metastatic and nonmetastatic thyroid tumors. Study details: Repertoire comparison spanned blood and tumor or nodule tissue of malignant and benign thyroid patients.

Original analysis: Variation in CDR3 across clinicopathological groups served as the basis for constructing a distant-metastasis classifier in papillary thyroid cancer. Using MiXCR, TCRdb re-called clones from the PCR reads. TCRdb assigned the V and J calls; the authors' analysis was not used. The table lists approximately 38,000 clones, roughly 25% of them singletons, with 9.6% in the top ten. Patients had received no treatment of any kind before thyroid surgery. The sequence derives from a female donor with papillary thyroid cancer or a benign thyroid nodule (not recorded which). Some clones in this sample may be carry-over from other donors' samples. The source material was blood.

The chain's CDR3 is CASTTRTSGVSYEQYF. Here the CDR3 DNA reads TGTGCCAGCACGACTAGGACTAGCGGGGTTTCCTACGAGCAGTACTTC. This chain joins TRBV6-2 or TRBV6-3 and TRBJ2-7; 12 bases are shared with TRBD2. The CDR3 sequence is 16 residues long. V lost 7 bases to trimming and J lost 1 base; unmatched junction nucleotides: 8. CDR1 MNHEY and CDR2 SVGEGT come from the germline V gene.